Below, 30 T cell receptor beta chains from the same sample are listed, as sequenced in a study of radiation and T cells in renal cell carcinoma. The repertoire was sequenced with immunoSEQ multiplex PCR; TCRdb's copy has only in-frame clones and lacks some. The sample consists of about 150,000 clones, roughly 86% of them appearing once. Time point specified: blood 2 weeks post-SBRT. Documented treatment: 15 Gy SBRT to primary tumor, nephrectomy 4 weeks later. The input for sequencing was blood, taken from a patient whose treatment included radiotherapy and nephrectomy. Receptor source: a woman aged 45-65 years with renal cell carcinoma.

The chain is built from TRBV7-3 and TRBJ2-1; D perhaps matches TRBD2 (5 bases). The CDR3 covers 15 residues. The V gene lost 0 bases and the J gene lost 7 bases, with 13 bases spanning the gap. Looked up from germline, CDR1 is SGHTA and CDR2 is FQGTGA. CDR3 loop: CASSLTSAGANEQFF. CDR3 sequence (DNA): TGTGCCAGCAGCTTAACATCTGCGGGTGCAAATGAGCAGTTCTTC.

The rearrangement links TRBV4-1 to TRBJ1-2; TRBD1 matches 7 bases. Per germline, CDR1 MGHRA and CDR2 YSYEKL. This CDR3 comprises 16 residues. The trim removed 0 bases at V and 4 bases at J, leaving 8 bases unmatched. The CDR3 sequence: CASSQERAGGSYGYTF. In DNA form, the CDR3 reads TGCGCCAGCAGCCAAGAGAGGGCAGGGGGTAGCTATGGCTACACCTTC.

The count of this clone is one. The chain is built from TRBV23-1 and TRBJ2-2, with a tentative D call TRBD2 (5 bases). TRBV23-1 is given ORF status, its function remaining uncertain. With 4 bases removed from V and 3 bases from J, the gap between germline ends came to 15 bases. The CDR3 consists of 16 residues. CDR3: CASSPGLGHDTGELFF. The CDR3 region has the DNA TGCGCCAGCAGTCCGGGGTTAGGGCATGACACCGGGGAGCTGTTTTTT.

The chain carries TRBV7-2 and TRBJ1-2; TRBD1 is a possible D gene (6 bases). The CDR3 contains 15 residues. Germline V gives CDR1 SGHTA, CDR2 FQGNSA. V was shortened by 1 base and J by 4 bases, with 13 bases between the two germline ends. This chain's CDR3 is CASSLGLQGRYGYTF. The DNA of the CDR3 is TGTGCCAGCAGCTTAGGCCTACAGGGACGCTATGGCTACACCTTC.

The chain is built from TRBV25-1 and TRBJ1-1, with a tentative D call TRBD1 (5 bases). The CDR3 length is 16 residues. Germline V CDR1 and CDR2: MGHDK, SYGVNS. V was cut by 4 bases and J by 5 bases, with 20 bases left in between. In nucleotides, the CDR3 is TGTGCCAGCAGTGGCCCAACTTTTAAGGGGAGGACTGAAGCTTTCTTT. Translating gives CASSGPTFKGRTEAFF.

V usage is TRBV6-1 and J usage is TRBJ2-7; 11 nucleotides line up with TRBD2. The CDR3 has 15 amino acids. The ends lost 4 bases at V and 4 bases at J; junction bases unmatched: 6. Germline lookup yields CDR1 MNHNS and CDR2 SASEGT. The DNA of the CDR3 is TGTGCCAGCAGTGGGGCTAGCGGGGGGTTTTACGAGCAGTACTTC. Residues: CASSGASGGFYEQYF.

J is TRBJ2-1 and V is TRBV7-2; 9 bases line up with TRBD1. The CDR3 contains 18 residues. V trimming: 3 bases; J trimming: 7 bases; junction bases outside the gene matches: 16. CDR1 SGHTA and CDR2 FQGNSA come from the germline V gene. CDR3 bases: TGTGCCAGCAGCTTTGGTCCCCTCGGACAGGGGTATAGAAATGAGCAGTTCTTC. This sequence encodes CASSFGPLGQGYRNEQFF. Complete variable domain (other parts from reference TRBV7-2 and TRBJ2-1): GAGVSQSPSNKVTEKGKDVELRCDPISGHTALYWYRQSLGQGLEFLIYFQGNSAPDKSGLPSDRFSAERTGGSVSTLTIQRTQQEDSAVYLCASSFGPLGQGYRNEQFFGPGTRLTVL.

This CDR3 reads CASSHYKGYTGELFF. CDR3 bases: TGTGCCAGCAGCCATTACAAGGGATACACCGGGGAGCTGTTTTTT. This chain joins TRBV11-2 and TRBJ2-2; D is ambiguous. V lost 5 bases to trimming and J lost 3 bases, with 13 bases between them. The CDR3 is 15 residues long. CDR1 is SGHAT, CDR2 FQNNGV, per germline. Full variable domain (outside the CDR3, taken from reference TRBV11-2 and TRBJ2-2): EAGVAQSPRYKIIEKRQSVAFWCNPISGHATLYWYQQILGQGPKLLIQFQNNGVVDDSQLPKDRFSAERLKGVDSTLKIQPAKLEDSAVYLCASSHYKGYTGELFFGEGSRLTVL.

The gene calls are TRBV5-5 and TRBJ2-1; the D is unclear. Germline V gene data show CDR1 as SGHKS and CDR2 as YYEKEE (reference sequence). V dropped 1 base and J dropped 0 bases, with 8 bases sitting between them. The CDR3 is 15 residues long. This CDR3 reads CASSLTPSSYNEQFF. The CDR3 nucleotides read TGTGCCAGCAGCTTGACACCGAGCTCCTACAATGAGCAGTTCTTC.

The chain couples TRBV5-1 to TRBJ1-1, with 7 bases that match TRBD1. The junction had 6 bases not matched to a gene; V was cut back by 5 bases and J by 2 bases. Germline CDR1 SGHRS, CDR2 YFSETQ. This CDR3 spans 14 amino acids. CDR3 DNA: TGCGCCAGCAGATCACAGGGGACAAACACTGAAGCTTTCTTT. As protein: CASRSQGTNTEAFF.

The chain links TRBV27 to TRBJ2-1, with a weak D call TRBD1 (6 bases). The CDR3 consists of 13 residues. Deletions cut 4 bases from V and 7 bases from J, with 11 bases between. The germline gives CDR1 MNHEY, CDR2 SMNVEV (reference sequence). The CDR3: CASSSTGRNEQFF. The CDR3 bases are TGTGCCAGCAGTTCAACAGGGCGGAATGAGCAGTTCTTC.

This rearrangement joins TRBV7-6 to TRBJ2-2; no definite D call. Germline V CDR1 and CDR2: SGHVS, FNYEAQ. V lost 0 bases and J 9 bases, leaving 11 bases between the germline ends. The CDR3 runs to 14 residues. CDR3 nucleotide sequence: TGTGCCAGCAGCTTAGCTCGAAATACTCGGGAGCTGTTTTTT. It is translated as CASSLARNTRELFF.

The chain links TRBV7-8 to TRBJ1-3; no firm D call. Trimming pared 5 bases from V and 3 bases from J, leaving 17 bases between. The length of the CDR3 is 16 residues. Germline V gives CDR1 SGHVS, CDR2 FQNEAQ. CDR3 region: CASSPSRVLGGNTIYF. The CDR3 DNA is TGTGCCAGCAGCCCATCCCGGGTCTTAGGTGGAAACACCATATATTTT.

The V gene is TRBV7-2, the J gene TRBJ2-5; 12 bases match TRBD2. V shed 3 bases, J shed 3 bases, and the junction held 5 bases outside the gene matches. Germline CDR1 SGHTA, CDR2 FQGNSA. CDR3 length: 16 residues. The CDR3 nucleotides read TGTGCCAGCAGCTTGGGCGCTAGCGGGGGGGAAGAGACCCAGTACTTC. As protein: CASSLGASGGEETQYF.

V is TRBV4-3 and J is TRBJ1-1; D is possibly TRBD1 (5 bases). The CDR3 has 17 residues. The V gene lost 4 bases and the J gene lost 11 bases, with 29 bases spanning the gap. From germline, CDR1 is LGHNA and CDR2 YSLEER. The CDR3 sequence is CASSPSSYQGERHKAFF. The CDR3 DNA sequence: TGCGCCAGCAGCCCGTCCTCTTACCAAGGGGAACGCCACAAGGCTTTCTTT.

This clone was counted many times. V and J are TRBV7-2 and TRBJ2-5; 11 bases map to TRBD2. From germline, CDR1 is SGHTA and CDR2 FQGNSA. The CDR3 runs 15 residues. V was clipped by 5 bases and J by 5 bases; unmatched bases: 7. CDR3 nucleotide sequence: TGTGCCAGCAGCCTTAGCGGGGGGGCCGGGGAGACCCAGTACTTC. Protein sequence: CASSLSGGAGETQYF.

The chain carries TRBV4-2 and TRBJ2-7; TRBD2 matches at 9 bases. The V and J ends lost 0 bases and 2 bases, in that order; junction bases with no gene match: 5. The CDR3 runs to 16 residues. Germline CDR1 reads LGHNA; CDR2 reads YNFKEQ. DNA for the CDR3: TGTGCCAGCAGCCAAGATAGGGTAGCGGGGGCCTACGAGCAGTACTTC. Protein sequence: CASSQDRVAGAYEQYF.

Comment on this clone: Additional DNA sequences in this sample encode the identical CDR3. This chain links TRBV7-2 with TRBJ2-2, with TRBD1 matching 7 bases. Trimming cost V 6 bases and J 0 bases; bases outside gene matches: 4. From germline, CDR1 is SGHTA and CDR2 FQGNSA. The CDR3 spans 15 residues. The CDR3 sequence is CASSPGTANTGELFF. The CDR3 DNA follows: TGTGCCAGCAGTCCCGGGACAGCGAACACCGGGGAGCTGTTTTTT.

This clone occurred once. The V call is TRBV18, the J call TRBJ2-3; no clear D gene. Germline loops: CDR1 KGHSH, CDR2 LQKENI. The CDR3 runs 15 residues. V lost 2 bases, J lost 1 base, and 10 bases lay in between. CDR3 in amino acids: CASSPEMRGTDTQYF. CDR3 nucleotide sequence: TGTGCCAGCTCACCAGAAATGAGAGGCACAGATACGCAGTATTTT.

The chain's CDR3 is CASSLQRGGLSTDTQYF. The CDR3 DNA is TGTGCCAGCAGCCTACAAAGGGGGGGTCTTAGCACAGATACGCAGTATTTT. V and J are TRBV7-6 and TRBJ2-3, with a weak D call TRBD2 (7 bases). V gave up 5 bases and J gave up 0 bases, with 18 bases separating them. This CDR3 is built from 17 residues. Germline assignment: CDR1 SGHVS and CDR2 FNYEAQ.

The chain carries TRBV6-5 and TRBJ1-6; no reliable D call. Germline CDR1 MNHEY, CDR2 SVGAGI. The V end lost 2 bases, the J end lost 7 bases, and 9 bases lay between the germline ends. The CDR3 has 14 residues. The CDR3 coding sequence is TGTGCCAGCAGTTACCCAAGGATAAATTCACCCCTCCACTTT. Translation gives CASSYPRINSPLHF.

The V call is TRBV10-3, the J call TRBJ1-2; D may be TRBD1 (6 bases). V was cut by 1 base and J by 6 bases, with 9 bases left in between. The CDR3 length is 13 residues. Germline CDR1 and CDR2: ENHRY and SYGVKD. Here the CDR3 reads CAISEYRDNGYTF. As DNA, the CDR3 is TGTGCCATCAGTGAGTACAGGGATAATGGCTACACCTTC.

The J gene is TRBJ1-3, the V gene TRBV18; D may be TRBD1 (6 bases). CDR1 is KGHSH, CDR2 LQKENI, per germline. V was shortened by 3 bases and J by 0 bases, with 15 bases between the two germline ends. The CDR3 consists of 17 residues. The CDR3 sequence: CASSPNGGRSSGNTIYF. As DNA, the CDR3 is TGTGCCAGCTCACCCAACGGGGGGCGAAGCTCTGGAAACACCATATATTTT. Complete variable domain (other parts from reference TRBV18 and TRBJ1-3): NAGVMQNPRHLVRRRGQEARLRCSPMKGHSHVYWYRQLPEEGLKFMVYLQKENIIDESGMPKERFSAEFPKEGPSILRIQQVVRGDSAAYFCASSPNGGRSSGNTIYFGEGSWLTVV.

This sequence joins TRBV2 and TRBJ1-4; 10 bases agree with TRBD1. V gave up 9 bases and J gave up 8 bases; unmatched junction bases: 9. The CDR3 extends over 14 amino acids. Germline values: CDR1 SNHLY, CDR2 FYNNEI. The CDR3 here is CASGTGTGDEKLFF. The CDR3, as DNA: TGTGCCAGTGGCACCGGGACAGGGGACGAAAAACTGTTTTTT.

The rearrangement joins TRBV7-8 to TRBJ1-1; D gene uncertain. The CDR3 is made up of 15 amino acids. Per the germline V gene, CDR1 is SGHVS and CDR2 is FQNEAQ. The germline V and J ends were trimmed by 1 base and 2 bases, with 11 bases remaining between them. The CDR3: CASSLDGLPNTEAFF. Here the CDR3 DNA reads TGTGCCAGCAGCTTAGACGGGCTTCCTAACACTGAAGCTTTCTTT.

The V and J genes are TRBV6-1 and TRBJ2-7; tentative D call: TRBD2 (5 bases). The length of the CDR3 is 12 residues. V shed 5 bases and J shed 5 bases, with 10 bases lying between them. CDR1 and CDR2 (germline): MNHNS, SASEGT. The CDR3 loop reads CASSPQRNEQYF. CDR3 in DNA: TGTGCCAGCAGTCCCCAGCGGAACGAGCAGTACTTC.

The CDR3: CASSVEPGGTEAFF. The CDR3 bases are TGTGCCAGTAGTGTCGAACCAGGGGGGACTGAAGCTTTCTTT. The V and J genes are TRBV19 and TRBJ1-1; TRBD1 aligns across 7 bases. J lost 5 bases, V lost 5 bases, and 8 bases had no gene match. Germline V CDR1 and CDR2: LNHDA, SQIVND (reference sequence). The CDR3 contains 14 residues.

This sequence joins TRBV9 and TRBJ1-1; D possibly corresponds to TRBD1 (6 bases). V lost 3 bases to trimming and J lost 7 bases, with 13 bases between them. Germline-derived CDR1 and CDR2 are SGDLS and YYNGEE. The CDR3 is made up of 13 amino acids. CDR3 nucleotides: TGTGCCAGCAGCGCAACGGGACACATTGAAGCTTTCTTT. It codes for CASSATGHIEAFF.

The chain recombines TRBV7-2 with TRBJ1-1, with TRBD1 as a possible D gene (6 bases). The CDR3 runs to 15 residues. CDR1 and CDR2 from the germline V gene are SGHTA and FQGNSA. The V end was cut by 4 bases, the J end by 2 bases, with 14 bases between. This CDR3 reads CASSSRGPQNTEAFF. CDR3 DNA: TGTGCCAGCAGCTCCAGGGGACCTCAAAACACTGAAGCTTTCTTT.

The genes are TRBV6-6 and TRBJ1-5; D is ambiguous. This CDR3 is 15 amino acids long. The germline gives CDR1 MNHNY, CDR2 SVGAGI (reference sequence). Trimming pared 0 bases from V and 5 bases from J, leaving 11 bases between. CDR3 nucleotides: TGTGCCAGCAGTTACTCGAGCAGGTCGGATCAGCCCCAGCATTTT. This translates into CASSYSSRSDQPQHF.